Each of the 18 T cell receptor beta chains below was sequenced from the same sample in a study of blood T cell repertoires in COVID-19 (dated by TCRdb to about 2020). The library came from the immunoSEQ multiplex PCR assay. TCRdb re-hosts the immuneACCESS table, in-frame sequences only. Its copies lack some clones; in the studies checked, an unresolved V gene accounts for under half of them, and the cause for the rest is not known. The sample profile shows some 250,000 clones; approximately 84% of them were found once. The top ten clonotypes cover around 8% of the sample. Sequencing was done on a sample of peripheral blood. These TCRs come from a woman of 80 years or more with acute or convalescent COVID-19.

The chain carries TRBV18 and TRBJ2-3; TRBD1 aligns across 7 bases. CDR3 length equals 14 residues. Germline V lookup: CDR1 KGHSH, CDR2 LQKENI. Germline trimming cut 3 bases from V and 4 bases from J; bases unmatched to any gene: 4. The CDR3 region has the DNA TGTGCCAGCTCACCCCGGGACAGAGCAGATACGCAGTATTTT. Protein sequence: CASSPRDRADTQYF.

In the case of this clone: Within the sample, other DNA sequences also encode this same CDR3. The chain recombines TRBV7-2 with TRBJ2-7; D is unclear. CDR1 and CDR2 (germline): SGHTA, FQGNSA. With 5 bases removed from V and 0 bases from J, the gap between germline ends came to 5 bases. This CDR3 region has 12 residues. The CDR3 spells CASSPSSYEQYF. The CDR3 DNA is TGTGCCAGCAGCCCGAGCTCCTACGAGCAGTACTTC. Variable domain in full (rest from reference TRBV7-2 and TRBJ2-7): GAGVSQSPSNKVTEKGKDVELRCDPISGHTALYWYRQSLGQGLEFLIYFQGNSAPDKSGLPSDRFSAERTGGSVSTLTIQRTQQEDSAVYLCASSPSSYEQYFGPGTRLTVT.

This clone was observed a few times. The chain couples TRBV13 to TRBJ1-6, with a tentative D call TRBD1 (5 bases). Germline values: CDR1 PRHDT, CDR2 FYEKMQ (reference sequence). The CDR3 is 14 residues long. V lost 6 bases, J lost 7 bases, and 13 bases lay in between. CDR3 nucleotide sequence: TGTGCCAGCAGAAAGGGGCAGACCAATTCACCCCTCCACTTT. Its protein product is CASRKGQTNSPLHF.

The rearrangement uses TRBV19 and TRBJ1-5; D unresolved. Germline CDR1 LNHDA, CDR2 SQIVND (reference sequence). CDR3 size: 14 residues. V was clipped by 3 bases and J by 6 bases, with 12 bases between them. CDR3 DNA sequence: TGTGCCAGTAGTATGTTAACGGGAGTTCAGCCCCAGCATTTT. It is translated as CASSMLTGVQPQHF.

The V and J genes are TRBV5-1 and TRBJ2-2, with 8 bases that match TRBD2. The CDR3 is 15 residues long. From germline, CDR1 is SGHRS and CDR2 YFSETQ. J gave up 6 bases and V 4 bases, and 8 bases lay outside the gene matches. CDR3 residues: CASSPGLAGAGELFF. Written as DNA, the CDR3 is TGCGCCAGCAGCCCCGGACTAGCCGGGGCCGGGGAGCTGTTTTTT. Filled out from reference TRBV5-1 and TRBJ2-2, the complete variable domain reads KAGVTQTPRYLIKTRGQQVTLSCSPISGHRSVSWYQQTPGQGLQFLFEYFSETQRNKGNFPGRFSGRQFSNSRSEMNVSTLELGDSALYLCASSPGLAGAGELFFGEGSRLTVL.

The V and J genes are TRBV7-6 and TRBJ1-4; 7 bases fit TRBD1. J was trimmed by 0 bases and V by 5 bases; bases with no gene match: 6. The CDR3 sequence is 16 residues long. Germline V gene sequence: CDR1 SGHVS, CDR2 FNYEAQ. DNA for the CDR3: TGTGCCAGCAGCGACGAAACAGGGGCAACTAATGAAAAACTGTTTTTT. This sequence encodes CASSDETGATNEKLFF.

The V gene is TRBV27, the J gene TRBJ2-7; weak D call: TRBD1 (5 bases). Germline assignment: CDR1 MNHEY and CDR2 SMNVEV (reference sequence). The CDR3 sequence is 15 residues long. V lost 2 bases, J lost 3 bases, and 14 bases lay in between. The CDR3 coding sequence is TGTGCCAGCAGTTTAGCGGCAGGGTTGAACTACGAGCAGTACTTC. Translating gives CASSLAAGLNYEQYF.

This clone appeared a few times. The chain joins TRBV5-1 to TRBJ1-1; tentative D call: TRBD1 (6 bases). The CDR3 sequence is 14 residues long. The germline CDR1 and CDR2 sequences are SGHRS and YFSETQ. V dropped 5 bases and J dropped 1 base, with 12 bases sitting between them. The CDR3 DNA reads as TGCGCCAGCAGTCGGGGCAGGGGGAACACTGAAGCTTTCTTT. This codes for CASSRGRGNTEAFF.

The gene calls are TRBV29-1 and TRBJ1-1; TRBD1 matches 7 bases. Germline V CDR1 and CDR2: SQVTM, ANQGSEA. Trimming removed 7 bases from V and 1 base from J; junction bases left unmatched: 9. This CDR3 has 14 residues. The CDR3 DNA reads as TGCAGCGCTCTTGTAGGGACAGCGAACACTGAAGCTTTCTTT. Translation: CSALVGTANTEAFF.

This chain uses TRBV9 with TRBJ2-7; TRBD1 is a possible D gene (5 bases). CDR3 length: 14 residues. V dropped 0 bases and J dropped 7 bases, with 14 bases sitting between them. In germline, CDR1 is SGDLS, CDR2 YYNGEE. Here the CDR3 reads CASSVESGLGEQYF. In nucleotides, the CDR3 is TGTGCCAGCAGCGTAGAATCAGGGTTGGGGGAGCAGTACTTC.

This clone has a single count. CDR3 in amino acids: CSGDRANNEQFF. The DNA for the CDR3 is TGCAGCGGGGACAGGGCTAACAATGAGCAGTTCTTC. The rearrangement joins TRBV29-1 to TRBJ2-1; 9 nucleotides match TRBD1. CDR1 SQVTM and CDR2 ANQGSEA come from the germline V gene. Germline trimming cut 7 bases from V and 5 bases from J; bases unmatched to any gene: 3. The CDR3 totals 12 residues.

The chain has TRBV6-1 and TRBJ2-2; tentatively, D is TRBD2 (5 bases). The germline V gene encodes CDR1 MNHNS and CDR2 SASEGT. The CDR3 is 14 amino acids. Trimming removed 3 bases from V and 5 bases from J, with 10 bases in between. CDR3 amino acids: CASSDPPGTGELFF. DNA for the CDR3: TGTGCCAGCAGTGATCCTCCGGGAACCGGGGAGCTGTTTTTT.

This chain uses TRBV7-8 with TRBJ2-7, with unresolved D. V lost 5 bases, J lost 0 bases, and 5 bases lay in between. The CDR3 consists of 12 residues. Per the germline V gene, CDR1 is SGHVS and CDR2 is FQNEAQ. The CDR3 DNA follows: TGTGCCAGCAGCCCCTCCTCCTACGAGCAGTACTTC. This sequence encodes CASSPSSYEQYF. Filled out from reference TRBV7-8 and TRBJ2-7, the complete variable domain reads GAGVSQSPRYKVAKRGQDVALRCDPISGHVSLFWYQQALGQGPEFLTYFQNEAQLDKSGLPSDRFFAERPEGSVSTLKIQRTQQEDSAVYLCASSPSSYEQYFGPGTRLTVT.

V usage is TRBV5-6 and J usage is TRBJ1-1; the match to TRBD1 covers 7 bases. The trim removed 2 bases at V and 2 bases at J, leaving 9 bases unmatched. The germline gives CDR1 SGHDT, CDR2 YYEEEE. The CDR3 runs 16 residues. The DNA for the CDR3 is TGTGCCAGCAGCTTAACACTAGGGACAGCAAACACTGAAGCTTTCTTT. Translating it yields CASSLTLGTANTEAFF. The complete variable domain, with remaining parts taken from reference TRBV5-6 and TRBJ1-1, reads DAGVTQSPTHLIKTRGQQVTLRCSPKSGHDTVSWYQQALGQGPQFIFQYYEEEERQRGNFPDRFSGHQFPNYSSELNVNALLLGDSALYLCASSLTLGTANTEAFFGQGTRLTVV.

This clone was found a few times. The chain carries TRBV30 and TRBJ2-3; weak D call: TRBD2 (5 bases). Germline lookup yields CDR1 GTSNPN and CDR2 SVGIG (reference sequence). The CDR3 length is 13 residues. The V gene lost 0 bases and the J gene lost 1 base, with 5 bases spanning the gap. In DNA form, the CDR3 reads TGTGCCTGGAGTGTGGGAGGCACAGATACGCAGTATTTT. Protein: CAWSVGGTDTQYF.

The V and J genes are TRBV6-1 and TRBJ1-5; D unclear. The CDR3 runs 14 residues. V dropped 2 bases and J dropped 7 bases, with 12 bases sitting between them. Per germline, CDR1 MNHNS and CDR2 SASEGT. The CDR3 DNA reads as TGTGCCAGCAGTGAAAGCCAGGATGAGCAGCCCCAGCATTTT. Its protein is CASSESQDEQPQHF.

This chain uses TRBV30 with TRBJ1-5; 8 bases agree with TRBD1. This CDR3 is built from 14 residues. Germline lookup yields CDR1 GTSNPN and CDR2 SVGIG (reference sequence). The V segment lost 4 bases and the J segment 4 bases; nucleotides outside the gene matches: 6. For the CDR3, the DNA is TGTGCCTGGAACTCGGACAGGGCGAATCAGCCCCAGCATTTT. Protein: CAWNSDRANQPQHF.

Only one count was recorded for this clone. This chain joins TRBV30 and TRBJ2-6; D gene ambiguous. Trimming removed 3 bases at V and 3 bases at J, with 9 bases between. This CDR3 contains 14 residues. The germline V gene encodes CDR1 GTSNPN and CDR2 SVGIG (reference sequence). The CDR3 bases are TGTGCCTGGAGGACGGGTTATGGGGCCAACGTCCTGACTTTC. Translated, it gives CAWRTGYGANVLTF.